This T cell receptor beta chain derives from a study of human T cells and chemical hapten exposure. The sample holds a few counts of this clonotype. The authors' processing: There were a median of around 96,000 TCRs per sample, with a range from about 23,224 to 690,600. MiXCR was run by TCRdb on the RACE reads, yielding one entry per CDR3 protein. TCRdb's processing, not the authors' own work, is the source of the V and J calls. The sample yields about 180,000 distinct CDR3 sequences, 25% to 30% seen once. Sample time point: pre-sensitization, week 0. This sample's treatment: therapeutic diphenylcyclopropenone sensitization with weekly scalp DPC. The material sequenced was whole blood, taken in connection with sensitization to the hapten diphenylcyclopropenone (DPC). This receptor was identified in a woman in her 30s with alopecia areata. Some clones in this sample may be carry-over from other donors' samples.

The CDR3 region is CSAGGTGGSEQYF. The CDR3 bases are TGCAGCGCTGGGGGGACAGGAGGGTCCGAGCAGTACTTC. The rearrangement uses TRBV29-1 and TRBJ2-7, with 8 positions matching TRBD1. The length of the CDR3 is 13 residues. Germline lookup yields CDR1 SQVTM and CDR2 ANQGSEA. The ends lost 7 bases at V and 6 bases at J; junction bases unmatched: 11.